A single sample is the source of the 28 T cell receptor beta chains below, sequenced in a study of T cell clones after liver transplantation. Sequenced by immunoSEQ multiplex PCR; TCRdb stores in-frame clones only, minus some. Among tens of thousands of clones, less than 90% were seen once, and the ten largest hold 2.5% to 3%. The sample here was CD4+ T cells from blood, taken at the 22-month timepoint. These receptors all stem from a human patient who received a liver transplant. Some T cells may be graft donor cells.

This clone was counted only a few times. The rearrangement links TRBV18 to TRBJ1-5; D uncertain. Germline V gives CDR1 KGHSH, CDR2 LQKENI. CDR3 length equals 16 residues. With 6 bases removed from V and 0 bases from J, the gap between germline ends came to 15 bases. The CDR3 is CASSRTTPDSNQPQHF. CDR3 nucleotides: TGTGCCAGCTCCCGAACCACCCCGGATAGCAATCAGCCCCAGCATTTT.

The chain links TRBV25-1 to TRBJ2-7; TRBD1 agrees at 7 bases. This CDR3 has 13 residues. J was trimmed by 6 bases and V by 5 bases; bases with no gene match: 7. The germline V gene has CDR1 MGHDK and CDR2 SYGVNS. This chain's CDR3 is CASSRQGFVEQYF. The CDR3 DNA reads as TGTGCCAGCAGTAGACAGGGATTTGTCGAGCAGTACTTC.

The chain links TRBV5-1 to TRBJ2-7, with unresolved D. The CDR3 contains 15 residues. Per germline, CDR1 SGHRS and CDR2 YFSETQ. The V gene lost 0 bases and the J gene lost 0 bases, with 10 bases spanning the gap. The CDR3 region has the DNA TGCGCCAGCAGCTTGGGGTGGCAGGCCTCCTACGAGCAGTACTTC. Its protein product is CASSLGWQASYEQYF.

A note on this clone: A junction end diverges from the germline sequence, so it may reflect a read error. The chain has TRBV7-7 and TRBJ2-1, with D unclear. This CDR3 region has 15 residues. Per the germline V gene, CDR1 is SSHAT and CDR2 is FNYEAQ (reference sequence). The chain's CDR3 is CASSLDISSYNEQFF. The CDR3 DNA is TGTGCTAGCAGCTTAGACATCAGCTCCTACAATGAGCAGTTCTTC.

V is TRBV14 and J is TRBJ2-6, with no clear D. This CDR3 is built from 17 residues. Deletions cut 4 bases from V and 0 bases from J, with 13 bases between. Germline assignment: CDR1 SGHDN and CDR2 FVKESK. CDR3 DNA sequence: TGTGCCAGCAGCCTTTTTTCAGCGCCCTCTGGGGCCAACGTCCTGACTTTC. Amino acid sequence: CASSLFSAPSGANVLTF. Together with reference TRBV14 and TRBJ2-6, the CDR3 gives the full variable domain: EAGVTQFPSHSVIEKGQTVTLRCDPISGHDNLYWYRRVMGKEIKFLLHFVKESKQDESGMPNNRFLAERTGGTYSTLKVQPAELEDSGVYFCASSLFSAPSGANVLTFGAGSRLTVL.

This clone was detected only a few times. The rearrangement joins TRBV7-8 to TRBJ1-5, with no clear D. V lost 5 bases to trimming and J lost 2 bases, with 7 bases between them. The CDR3 length is 13 residues. Germline V lookup: CDR1 SGHVS, CDR2 FQNEAQ. For the CDR3, the DNA is TGTGCCAGCAGCCCGGTGGGCAATCAGCCCCAGCATTTT. It specifies CASSPVGNQPQHF.

This clone was detected only once. This chain uses TRBV7-2 with TRBJ2-7; 9 nucleotides agree with TRBD1. The germline gives CDR1 SGHTA, CDR2 FQGNSA. The junction had 9 bases not matched to a gene; V was cut back by 1 base and J by 2 bases. The CDR3 contains 17 residues. In DNA, the CDR3 is TGTGCCAGCAGCTTAGGCGCGCCGGGACAGGGAACCTACGAGCAGTACTTC. Translating gives CASSLGAPGQGTYEQYF.

V gene TRBV7-9 combines with J gene TRBJ2-2, with D unresolved. The CDR3 contains 16 residues. Trimming stripped 5 bases from V and 4 bases from J, with 17 bases between. Germline V gives CDR1 SEHNR, CDR2 FQNEAQ (reference sequence). CDR3 residues: CASSVQLGRPTGELFF. The DNA for the CDR3 is TGTGCCAGCAGCGTACAATTGGGCCGTCCCACCGGGGAGCTGTTTTTT.

The V and J genes are TRBV25-1 and TRBJ2-1; 9 bases map to TRBD2. CDR3 length: 16 amino acids. Per germline, CDR1 MGHDK and CDR2 SYGVNS. The junction had 7 bases not matched to a gene; V was cut back by 3 bases and J by 4 bases. CDR3 protein: CASSEIPSGRYNEQFF. The CDR3 DNA sequence: TGTGCCAGCAGTGAGATCCCAAGCGGGAGGTACAATGAGCAGTTCTTC.

This chain uses TRBV6-1 with TRBJ1-2; D is undetermined. V was cut by 1 base and J by 0 bases, with 6 bases left in between. The CDR3 is 14 amino acids. Germline CDR1 MNHNS, CDR2 SASEGT. The chain's CDR3 is CASSEGGANYGYTF. CDR3 in DNA: TGTGCCAGCAGTGAAGGGGGTGCTAACTATGGCTACACCTTC.

This chain uses TRBV7-3 with TRBJ2-1, with 9 bases that match TRBD2. The CDR3 is 15 amino acids. V shed 5 bases, J shed 0 bases, and the junction held 2 bases outside the gene matches. Per the germline V gene, CDR1 is SGHTA and CDR2 is FQGTGA. DNA for the CDR3: TGTGCCAGCAGCCTTAGCGGGGGCTCCTACAATGAGCAGTTCTTC. Its protein product is CASSLSGGSYNEQFF.

The chain carries TRBV28 and TRBJ1-4; a possible D gene is TRBD1 (6 bases). Germline CDR1 and CDR2: MDHEN and SYDVKM. This CDR3 is 15 amino acids long. V shed 7 bases and J shed 3 bases, with 15 bases lying between them. Here the CDR3 DNA reads TGTGCCAGCACTGAACAGGGCCGGGCTAATGAAAAACTGTTTTTT. Its protein product is CASTEQGRANEKLFF.

CDR3 sequence reads: CASSPVTSGYNEQFF. In DNA form, the CDR3 reads TGTGCCAGCAGCCCAGTGACTAGCGGTTACAATGAGCAGTTCTTC. The gene calls are TRBV7-9 and TRBJ2-1; the match to TRBD2 covers 9 bases. The CDR3 length is 15 residues. V shed 5 bases, J shed 4 bases, and the junction held 6 bases outside the gene matches. Germline V gene sequence: CDR1 SEHNR, CDR2 FQNEAQ (reference sequence). Full variable domain (remainder filled in from reference TRBV7-9 and TRBJ2-1): DTGVSQNPRHKITKRGQNVTFRCDPISEHNRLYWYRQTLGQGPEFLTYFQNEAQLEKSRLLSDRFSAERPKGSFSTLEIQRTEQGDSAMYLCASSPVTSGYNEQFFGPGTRLTVL.

The chain uses TRBV19 and TRBJ1-2, with TRBD1 matching 7 bases. The CDR3 is 15 amino acids. Trimming removed 0 bases from V and 6 bases from J; junction bases left unmatched: 7. Per germline, CDR1 LNHDA and CDR2 SQIVND (reference sequence). CDR3 nucleotides: TGTGCCAGTAGTATAGATTCTAACAGGGGAAATGGCTACACCTTC. It specifies CASSIDSNRGNGYTF.

This chain connects TRBV13 to TRBJ2-1; TRBD2 matches at 11 bases. CDR1 and CDR2 from the germline V gene are PRHDT and FYEKMQ (reference sequence). This CDR3 has 18 residues. J gave up 5 bases and V 3 bases, and 12 bases lay outside the gene matches. The CDR3 nucleotides are TGTGCCAGCAGCTTCCAAGGACTAGCGGGCTCCCTCGACAATGAGCAGTTCTTC. As protein: CASSFQGLAGSLDNEQFF.

The J gene is TRBJ2-2, the V gene TRBV7-3, with a possible D match to TRBD2 (6 bases). V lost 2 bases and J lost 3, with 10 bases in between. This CDR3 contains 15 residues. CDR1 is SGHTA, CDR2 FQGTGA, per germline. The CDR3 region has the DNA TGTGCCAGCAGCTTATGGGCTAGCGACACCGGGGAGCTGTTTTTT. Encoded protein: CASSLWASDTGELFF.

The gene calls are TRBV11-2 and TRBJ2-5; TRBD1 aligns across 7 bases. Germline V lookup: CDR1 SGHAT, CDR2 FQNNGV. Trimming took 1 base from V and 7 from J; bases not matched to a gene: 12. This CDR3 region has 16 residues. CDR3 in amino acids: CASSLGRDGAGGTQYF. CDR3 nucleotide sequence: TGTGCCAGCAGCTTAGGCCGGGACGGGGCAGGGGGGACCCAGTACTTC.

This clone was detected only once. A junction end diverges from the germline sequence, so it may reflect a read error. CDR3 protein: CASSLRRDGLGNEQFF. In nucleotides, the CDR3 is TGTGCTAGCAGCTTACGAAGAGACGGCCTGGGCAATGAGCAGTTCTTC. V is TRBV7-7 and J is TRBJ2-1; D unclear. From germline, CDR1 is SSHAT and CDR2 FNYEAQ (reference sequence). CDR3 length equals 16 residues.

This clone showed up just once. The V and J genes are TRBV4-2 and TRBJ2-4; D not resolved. The CDR3 loop spans 14 amino acids. V lost 0 bases to trimming and J lost 8 bases, with 11 bases between them. Per the germline V gene, CDR1 is LGHNA and CDR2 is YNFKEQ. In nucleotides, the CDR3 is TGTGCCAGCAGCCAAGAGGCGACCTCGTACATTCAGTACTTC. Translating gives CASSQEATSYIQYF.

The gene calls are TRBV4-2 and TRBJ2-7, with 9 bases identical to TRBD2. This CDR3 is built from 19 residues. J lost 0 bases, V lost 0 bases, and 12 bases had no gene match. Germline CDR1 is LGHNA and CDR2 is YNFKEQ. Written as DNA, the CDR3 is TGTGCCAGCAGCCAAGATGGCGGCAGGACTAGCGTTTTCTCCTACGAGCAGTACTTC. This encodes CASSQDGGRTSVFSYEQYF.

This chain uses TRBV5-4 with TRBJ2-1, with D hard to call. Trimming shortened V by 4 bases and J by 3 bases, and 11 bases separated the two germline ends. This CDR3 is built from 14 residues. The V gene's germline CDR1 is SGHNT and CDR2 YYREEE (reference sequence). CDR3 region: CASSPFGRYNEQFF. Written as DNA, the CDR3 is TGTGCCAGCAGCCCCTTCGGGCGCTACAATGAGCAGTTCTTC. Drawing the rest from reference TRBV5-4 and TRBJ2-1, the complete variable domain is ETGVTQSPTHLIKTRGQQVTLRCSSQSGHNTVSWYQQALGQGPQFIFQYYREEENGRGNFPPRFSGLQFPNYSSELNVNALELDDSALYLCASSPFGRYNEQFFGPGTRLTVL.

This clone was observed once. This rearrangement joins TRBV7-6 to TRBJ2-5, with 13 nucleotides matching TRBD2. The CDR3 extends over 16 amino acids. CDR1 SGHVS and CDR2 FNYEAQ come from the germline V gene. J lost 5 bases, V lost 2 bases, and 5 bases had no gene match. Here the CDR3 reads CASSLTSGGAWETQYF. The DNA for the CDR3 is TGTGCCAGCAGCTTAACTAGCGGGGGGGCCTGGGAGACCCAGTACTTC.

This chain links TRBV5-4 with TRBJ1-6; no clear D. Deletions cut 0 bases from V and 7 bases from J, with 11 bases between. The CDR3 runs to 15 residues. Germline lookup yields CDR1 SGHNT and CDR2 YYREEE (reference sequence). CDR3 region: CASSLDVQQNSPLHF. The CDR3 bases are TGTGCCAGCAGCTTGGACGTTCAGCAAAATTCACCCCTCCACTTT.

This clone was picked up a small number of times. The sample holds other DNA sequences that translate to the same CDR3. This sequence joins TRBV9 and TRBJ2-2; D is ambiguous. The CDR3 has 14 residues. V was cut by 0 bases and J by 4 bases, with 7 bases left in between. Germline loops: CDR1 SGDLS, CDR2 YYNGEE. The CDR3 region has the DNA TGTGCCAGCAGCGTAGGTCTTTCCACCGGGGAGCTGTTTTTT. The encoded protein is CASSVGLSTGELFF.

The chain uses TRBV28 and TRBJ2-7, with D possibly TRBD1 on 6 matching bases. V lost 7 bases to trimming and J lost 5 bases, with 24 bases between them. Germline V gene data show CDR1 as MDHEN and CDR2 as SYDVKM. The CDR3 length is 16 residues. The DNA of the CDR3 is TGTGCCAGCACTCCTTCCTGGGGGCAGGGTATCAACGAGCAGTACTTC. Its translation is CASTPSWGQGINEQYF.

The rearrangement uses TRBV7-9 and TRBJ1-2; 7 bases align to TRBD1. V lost 3 bases, J lost 7 bases, and 5 bases stayed unmatched. CDR3 size: 13 residues. From germline, CDR1 is SEHNR and CDR2 FQNEAQ (reference sequence). The CDR3 is CASSLDRSGGYTF. The CDR3 DNA follows: TGTGCCAGCAGCTTGGACAGGTCAGGTGGCTACACCTTC.

The chain links TRBV19 to TRBJ1-6; 11 bases map to TRBD1. This CDR3 region has 17 residues. Germline values: CDR1 LNHDA, CDR2 SQIVND (reference sequence). The V segment lost 3 bases and the J segment 4 bases; nucleotides outside the gene matches: 5. CDR3 loop: CASSIGQGASYNSPLHF. CDR3 bases: TGTGCCAGTAGTATTGGACAGGGGGCGAGTTATAATTCACCCCTCCACTTT.

About this clone itself: This CDR3 is missing its conserved last phenylalanine or tryptophan, likely due to a read error. The DNA is omitted, as the CDR3 cannot be located on it reliably, and the CDR3 follows TCRdb's listing. The rearrangement links TRBV7-3 to TRBJ2-6; no DNA check was done on the table's D call, TRBD1. A total of 15 residues make up the CDR3, ends included. In germline, CDR1 is SGHTA, CDR2 FQGTGA. This CDR3 reads CASSFTPGRQDRVPS.